One and the same sample provided the 28 T cell receptor beta chains below, sequenced in a study of beta chain features in type 1 diabetes. The entirety of the isolated RNA underwent reverse transcription, so expressed TCRB transcripts were sequenced. TCRdb keeps only in-frame clones here, not all; method: immunoSEQ multiplex PCR. Found here are about 220,000 clones, roughly a tenth of them singletons; the top ten hold 1% to 1.5%. The specimen sequenced was central memory CD4+ T cells from blood. All receptors come from a man aged 18 to 35 in good health.

Details on this clone: Additional DNA sequences in this sample encode the identical CDR3. The chain carries TRBV29-1 and TRBJ2-6, with no clear D. The CDR3 extends over 15 amino acids. Looked up from germline, CDR1 is SQVTM and CDR2 is ANQGSEA. V was cut by 2 bases and J by 4 bases, with 12 bases left in between. The CDR3 DNA reads as TGCAGCGTTGAACCTGTGCGCACGGGGGCCAACGTCCTGACTTTC. Amino acids: CSVEPVRTGANVLTF.

The genes are TRBV7-2 and TRBJ1-2, with a tentative D call TRBD1 (6 bases). V gave up 5 bases and J gave up 8 bases, with 18 bases separating them. Germline CDR1 and CDR2: SGHTA and FQGNSA. This CDR3 contains 14 residues. In DNA form, the CDR3 reads TGTGCCAGCAGCGAAGGCTGGAACAGGGTCGGCTACACCTTC. Translated, it gives CASSEGWNRVGYTF.

Here the CDR3 DNA reads TGTGCCTGGAGCGGCGGGAGGGGATCTGGCTATGGCTACACCTTC. Translation: CAWSGGRGSGYGYTF. This chain uses TRBV30 with TRBJ1-2, with a possible D match to TRBD1 (5 bases). Looked up from germline, CDR1 is GTSNPN and CDR2 is SVGIG (reference sequence). The length of the CDR3 is 15 residues. V lost 3 bases and J lost 4, with 18 bases in between.

The chain couples TRBV28 to TRBJ2-6; D gene uncertain. This CDR3 is built from 15 residues. Between the trimmed V and J ends, which lost 4 bases and 4 bases, there was a span of 11 bases. Per the germline V gene, CDR1 is MDHEN and CDR2 is SYDVKM. The CDR3 loop reads CASSSSTGGANVLTF. The CDR3 nucleotides read TGTGCCAGCAGTTCCTCAACTGGGGGGGCCAACGTCCTGACTTTC.

This clone was counted between two and nine times. CDR3 residues: CASRVFSLSYNEQFF. The CDR3 nucleotides read TGTGCCAGCAGGGTTTTTAGCCTCTCCTACAATGAGCAGTTCTTC. V usage is TRBV5-6 and J usage is TRBJ2-1; D gene ambiguous. V was clipped by 5 bases and J by 0 bases, with 12 bases between them. The CDR3 is 15 residues long. Germline values: CDR1 SGHDT, CDR2 YYEEEE.

This clone was recorded a few times. A much larger clone is a single base away; this may be a read error. The V gene is TRBV10-3, the J gene TRBJ2-5; 15 bases fit TRBD2. CDR1 and CDR2 from the germline V gene are ENHRY and SYGVKD. With 6 bases clipped from V and 5 bases from J, the junction kept 4 bases outside the gene matches. The CDR3 is 15 residues long. The chain's CDR3 is CAIRPGLAGGETQYF. For the CDR3, the DNA is TGTGCCATCAGGCCGGGACTAGCGGGAGGCGAGACCCAGTACTTC.

The rearrangement joins TRBV6-1 to TRBJ2-2, with 8 bases aligning to TRBD1. CDR3 length equals 16 residues. The germline V gene encodes CDR1 MNHNS and CDR2 SASEGT. The ends lost 3 bases at V and 1 base at J; junction bases unmatched: 4. The CDR3 here is CASSEMTGENTGELFF. As DNA, the CDR3 is TGTGCCAGCAGTGAGATGACAGGGGAGAACACCGGGGAGCTGTTTTTT.

The V gene is TRBV7-2, the J gene TRBJ2-7; D remains unclear. Germline CDR1 is SGHTA and CDR2 is FQGNSA. CDR3 length: 15 amino acids. V was cut by 5 bases and J by 0 bases, with 14 bases left in between. The CDR3 here is CASSVLDGSSYEQYF. DNA of the CDR3: TGTGCCAGCAGCGTTTTGGACGGAAGCTCCTACGAGCAGTACTTC.

The V gene is TRBV2, the J gene TRBJ2-7; 7 bases are a match to TRBD1. V lost 4 bases and J lost 1; bases outside the gene matches: 7. Germline V lookup: CDR1 SNHLY, CDR2 FYNNEI. The CDR3 loop spans 15 amino acids. CDR3 sequence reads: CASSGVRDRSYEQYF. For the CDR3, the DNA is TGTGCCAGCAGTGGGGTCCGGGACAGATCCTACGAGCAGTACTTC.

In regard to this clone: Other DNA sequences in the sample encode the same CDR3. The chain employs TRBV30 and TRBJ2-7, with TRBD2 matching 10 bases. Germline CDR1 is GTSNPN and CDR2 is SVGIG (reference sequence). J lost 7 bases, V lost 0 bases, and 9 bases had no gene match. The CDR3 has 15 residues. The CDR3 DNA follows: TGTGCCTGGAGTGTAGGGCTAGCGGGAGTGGGAGAGCAGTACTTC. It codes for CAWSVGLAGVGEQYF.

The chain couples TRBV19 to TRBJ2-1; a possible D gene is TRBD2 (7 bases). CDR1 LNHDA and CDR2 SQIVND come from the germline V gene (reference sequence). The germline V and J ends were trimmed by 10 bases and 6 bases, with 25 bases remaining between them. This CDR3 region has 16 residues. CDR3 DNA sequence: TGTGCCACCTTGGTTGGGAGGGACACCGGTCGCAATGAGCAGTTCTTC. Encoded protein: CATLVGRDTGRNEQFF.

Regarding this clone: The identical CDR3 is also encoded by other nucleotide sequences in the sample. The chain couples TRBV7-2 to TRBJ2-3; D is unclear. Trimming shortened V by 1 base and J by 1 base, and 6 bases separated the two germline ends. The CDR3 is made up of 14 amino acids. CDR1 SGHTA and CDR2 FQGNSA come from the germline V gene. CDR3: CASSLVVRTDTQYF. CDR3 in DNA: TGTGCCAGCAGCTTAGTGGTTCGCACAGATACGCAGTATTTT. Supplemented by reference TRBV7-2 and TRBJ2-3, the full variable domain reads GAGVSQSPSNKVTEKGKDVELRCDPISGHTALYWYRQSLGQGLEFLIYFQGNSAPDKSGLPSDRFSAERTGGSVSTLTIQRTQQEDSAVYLCASSLVVRTDTQYFGPGTRLTVL.

The rearrangement joins TRBV29-1 to TRBJ2-5; D ambiguous. The V gene lost 2 bases and the J gene lost 3 bases, with 19 bases spanning the gap. From germline, CDR1 is SQVTM and CDR2 ANQGSEA. This CDR3 is built from 16 residues. CDR3 sequence (DNA): TGCAGCGTTGAAAGGGTAGGCTACAGTTCCGAAGAGACCCAGTACTTC. It yields the protein CSVERVGYSSEETQYF. Variable domain in full (rest from reference TRBV29-1 and TRBJ2-5): SAVISQKPSRDICQRGTSLTIQCQVDSQVTMMFWYRQQPGQSLTLIATANQGSEATYESGFVIDKFPISRPNLTFSTLTVSNMSPEDSSIYLCSVERVGYSSEETQYFGPGTRLLVL.

This chain joins TRBV28 and TRBJ2-1; D gene ambiguous. The V gene lost 0 bases and the J gene lost 5 bases, with 11 bases spanning the gap. The CDR3 has 15 amino acids. CDR1 MDHEN and CDR2 SYDVKM come from the germline V gene. The CDR3: CASSLWAVGNNEQFF. The CDR3 coding sequence is TGTGCCAGCAGTTTATGGGCGGTCGGCAACAATGAGCAGTTCTTC.

The chain recombines TRBV4-3 with TRBJ2-7, with TRBD2 matching over 11 bases. The CDR3 length is 15 residues. Germline V gives CDR1 LGHNA, CDR2 YSLEER. V lost 6 bases and J lost 3; bases outside the gene matches: 7. The CDR3 DNA sequence: TGCGCCAGCAGTCTCGGGACTAGCGGATTCTACGAGCAGTACTTC. It specifies CASSLGTSGFYEQYF.

The rearrangement uses TRBV7-9 and TRBJ1-2, with D possibly TRBD1 on 5 matching bases. Germline CDR1 reads SEHNR; CDR2 reads FQNEAQ (reference sequence). The V end was cut by 5 bases, the J end by 5 bases, with 15 bases between. This CDR3 spans 14 amino acids. The CDR3 is CASSPGTVRYGYTF. The CDR3 nucleotides read TGTGCCAGCAGCCCTGGGACGGTTAGATATGGCTACACCTTC.

This clone was seen a handful of times. This chain uses TRBV28 with TRBJ1-5, with no clear D. The V end lost 5 bases, the J end lost 6 bases, and 14 bases lay between the germline ends. CDR1 and CDR2 from the germline V gene are MDHEN and SYDVKM. This CDR3 region has 14 residues. CDR3 nucleotides: TGTGCCAGCAGTATCTACGGGGATCGTCAGCCCCAGCATTTT. As protein: CASSIYGDRQPQHF.

This clone was counted between two and nine times. The rearrangement joins TRBV29-1 to TRBJ2-2; D is perhaps TRBD2 (5 bases). The CDR3 loop spans 13 amino acids. Per the germline V gene, CDR1 is SQVTM and CDR2 is ANQGSEA. V was cut by 4 bases and J by 5 bases, with 11 bases left in between. In DNA, the CDR3 is TGCAGCGTTGTAGAGGGCCGGACCGGGGAGCTGTTTTTT. This sequence encodes CSVVEGRTGELFF.

This clone was observed a few times. The chain is built from TRBV5-6 and TRBJ2-3; possibly TRBD1 for D (6 bases). CDR1 and CDR2 from the germline V gene are SGHDT and YYEEEE. Trimming removed 2 bases at V and 4 bases at J, with 8 bases between. The CDR3 runs to 13 residues. The CDR3 DNA is TGTGCCAGCAGCTTTTCAGGGGCAGATACGCAGTATTTT. Translated, it gives CASSFSGADTQYF.

The chain couples TRBV6-1 to TRBJ2-7, with D unclear. Per the germline V gene, CDR1 is MNHNS and CDR2 is SASEGT. V was trimmed by 4 bases and J by 3 bases, leaving 10 bases between them. The CDR3 has 13 residues. The CDR3 DNA sequence: TGTGCCAGCAGTGTCGGGTCTTACTACGAGCAGTACTTC. Residues: CASSVGSYYEQYF.

This clone has just a few counts. This chain joins TRBV20-1 and TRBJ1-2; the D gene is possibly TRBD1 (6 bases). Deletions cut 4 bases from V and 6 bases from J, with 9 bases between. CDR3 length: 11 residues. Germline V gene data show CDR1 as DFQATT and CDR2 as SNEGSKA (reference sequence). The CDR3: CSATGDNGYTF. The CDR3 DNA is TGCAGTGCTACTGGGGACAATGGCTACACCTTC.

The CDR3 DNA is TGTGCCAGTTGGGACGGAAGTTCCCTCAATGAGCAGTTCTTC. It specifies CASWDGSSLNEQFF. The chain is built from TRBV2 and TRBJ2-1, with D perhaps TRBD1 or TRBD2 (5 bases each). The CDR3 extends over 14 amino acids. Trimming stripped 9 bases from V and 6 bases from J, with 18 bases between. Germline CDR1 SNHLY, CDR2 FYNNEI.

The CDR3 coding sequence is TGTGCCAGCTCACCAGAAAAGCTAGCGGGGTACAATGAGCAGTTCTTC. Its translation: CASSPEKLAGYNEQFF. The chain couples TRBV18 to TRBJ2-1; 9 nucleotides agree with TRBD2. The germline V gene has CDR1 KGHSH and CDR2 LQKENI. CDR3 size: 16 residues. The J segment lost 4 bases and the V segment lost 2 bases, leaving 6 bases of the junction unmatched.

The J gene is TRBJ1-3, the V gene TRBV4-2; D gene unclear. Germline-derived CDR1 and CDR2 are LGHNA and YNFKEQ. CDR3 length: 16 amino acids. Trimming removed 0 bases from V and 0 bases from J, with 9 bases in between. The CDR3 nucleotides read TGTGCCAGCAGCCAAGAATTACGAAGCTCTGGAAACACCATATATTTT. Protein sequence: CASSQELRSSGNTIYF.

This chain uses TRBV11-1 with TRBJ2-7, with TRBD1 identical over 7 bases. The junction had 3 bases not matched to a gene; V was cut back by 4 bases and J by 0 bases. This CDR3 spans 14 amino acids. CDR1 and CDR2 from the germline V gene are SGHAT and FQDESV (reference sequence). The CDR3 spells CASSSRDSSYEQYF. The CDR3 DNA is TGTGCCAGCAGCTCCCGGGACAGCTCCTACGAGCAGTACTTC.

This clone was observed a handful of times. This chain connects TRBV18 to TRBJ1-3, with 7 positions matching TRBD1. The germline V gene encodes CDR1 KGHSH and CDR2 LQKENI. CDR3 size: 13 residues. V shed 6 bases, J shed 5 bases, and the junction held 4 bases outside the gene matches. The CDR3 protein is CASSPGQRNTIYF. Written as DNA, the CDR3 is TGTGCCAGCTCCCCGGGACAGAGAAACACCATATATTTT. The full variable domain, its missing parts supplied by reference TRBV18 and TRBJ1-3, is NAGVMQNPRHLVRRRGQEARLRCSPMKGHSHVYWYRQLPEEGLKFMVYLQKENIIDESGMPKERFSAEFPKEGPSILRIQQVVRGDSAAYFCASSPGQRNTIYFGEGSWLTVV.

The chain employs TRBV9 and TRBJ2-3, with TRBD2 matching over 8 bases. J gave up 5 bases and V 0 bases, and 8 bases lay outside the gene matches. The CDR3 has 16 residues. CDR1 is SGDLS, CDR2 YYNGEE, per germline. The CDR3 region is CASSVDGRAEQDTQYF. The CDR3, as DNA: TGTGCCAGCAGCGTAGACGGGAGGGCCGAGCAAGATACGCAGTATTTT.

This chain joins TRBV5-1 and TRBJ2-5; 7 bases are shared with TRBD1. Germline CDR1 is SGHRS and CDR2 is YFSETQ. With V trimmed by 0 bases and J by 3 bases, 11 bases remained unmatched. The CDR3 is made up of 17 amino acids. The CDR3 coding sequence is TGCGCCAGCAGCTTGGGGACAGGTCCTTCGTCCAAAGAGACCCAGTACTTC. Its translation: CASSLGTGPSSKETQYF.